This TCR beta chain was captured by sequencing in a study of cytomegalovirus exposure and HLA in healthy donors. Findings of the study overall: Associated with cytomegalovirus, according to the listing, were 150 to 200 TCR beta chains.

This clone was observed a handful of times. Antigen unknown. Here immunoSEQ multiplex PCR was the method, and the copy in TCRdb shows in-frame clones only, minus some. This sample carries about 88,000 clones, 84% of them seen once, and the ten largest clones take 9% to 13%. The ends were cut back, 4 bases at V and 2 bases at J, with 13 bases in the middle. This CDR3 contains 16 residues. Germline lookup yields CDR1 SGHDT and CDR2 YYEEEE. This receptor was obtained from a woman in her late teens or twenties in good health and CMV-seropositive. The chain carries TRBV5-6 and TRBJ1-6, with TRBD1 as a possible D gene (6 bases). Sequenced: PBMCs. The CDR3 nucleotides read TGTGCCAGCAGCCAAATCGACAGGACCTATAATTCACCCCTCCACTTT. This sequence encodes CASSQIDRTYNSPLHF.